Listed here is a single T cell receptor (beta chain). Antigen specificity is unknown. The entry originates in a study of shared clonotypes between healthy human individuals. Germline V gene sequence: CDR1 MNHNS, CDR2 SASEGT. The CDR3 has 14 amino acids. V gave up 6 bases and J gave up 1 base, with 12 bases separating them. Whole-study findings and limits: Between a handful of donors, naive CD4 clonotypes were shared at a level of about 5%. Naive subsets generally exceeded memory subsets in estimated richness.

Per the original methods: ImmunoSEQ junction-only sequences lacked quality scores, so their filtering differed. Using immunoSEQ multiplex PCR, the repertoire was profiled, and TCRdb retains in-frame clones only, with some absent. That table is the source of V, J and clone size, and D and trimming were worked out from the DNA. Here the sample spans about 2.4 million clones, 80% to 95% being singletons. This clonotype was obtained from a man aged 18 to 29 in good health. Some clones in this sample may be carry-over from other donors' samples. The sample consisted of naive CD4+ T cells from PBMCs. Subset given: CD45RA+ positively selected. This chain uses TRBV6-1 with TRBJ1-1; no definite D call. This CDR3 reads CASSPSDPNTEAFF. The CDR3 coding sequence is TGTGCCAGCAGCCCTTCGGATCCGAACACTGAAGCTTTCTTT.